The table lists the clone carrying this T cell receptor (beta chain) with a few counts. Extraction and reverse transcription of RNA yielded cDNA as the sequencing template. Data came from immunoSEQ multiplex PCR; TCRdb stores just in-frame clones and leaves some out. The data show tens of thousands of clones, 35% to 55% seen once. This sample stems from a study of CD8+ T cells in alopecia areata. This sample's treatment: oral pan-JAK inhibitor, 5-10 mg twice daily. It was from alopecia areata patients that lesional scalp punch biopsies and peripheral blood were collected. The clonotype comes from a human donor with alopecia areata. This material consisted of CD8+ T cells sorted from blood, taken between weeks 36 and 40, from a patient treated with tofacitinib.

CDR3 amino acids: CAWMPGRGSEKLFF. The DNA of the CDR3 is TGTGCCTGGATGCCCGGCAGGGGAAGTGAAAAACTGTTTTTT. The rearrangement links TRBV30 to TRBJ1-4; TRBD1 is a possible D gene (6 bases). The CDR3 spans 14 residues. The germline CDR1 and CDR2 sequences are GTSNPN and SVGIG (reference sequence). V lost 4 bases to trimming and J lost 7 bases, with 16 bases between them.